Shown below are 20 T cell receptor beta chains from a single sample sequenced in a study of T cell responses to AZD1222 COVID-19 vaccine. The method was immunoSEQ multiplex PCR; TCRdb's version includes in-frame clones alone and lacks a portion of them. The sample shows over 130,000 clones, approximately 86% of them seen only once. This sample comprised peripheral blood, obtained on day 0 of AZD1222 vaccination. All receptors come from an adult in good health.

This sequence joins TRBV15 and TRBJ1-1, with a possible D match to TRBD1 (5 bases). V was pared by 5 bases and J by 5 bases, with 12 bases between. CDR3 length equals 13 residues. CDR1 is LNHNV, CDR2 YYDKDF, per germline (reference sequence). This chain's CDR3 is CATSVGLDTEAFF. CDR3 nucleotide sequence: TGTGCCACCAGCGTGGGGCTGGATACTGAAGCTTTCTTT.

The rearrangement joins TRBV27 to TRBJ1-5, with D maybe TRBD1 (5 bases). The CDR3 is made up of 15 amino acids. Trimming took off 4 bases at V and 2 bases at J, with 12 bases between the two ends. Germline lookup yields CDR1 MNHEY and CDR2 SMNVEV (reference sequence). The CDR3 reads CASSYGGFGNQPQHF. CDR3 nucleotide sequence: TGTGCCAGCAGTTACGGGGGGTTTGGCAATCAGCCCCAGCATTTT.

This clone appeared a single time. The chain links TRBV6-1 to TRBJ2-1, with 8 bases fitting TRBD1. The V and J ends lost 2 bases and 7 bases, in that order; junction bases with no gene match: 7. The germline CDR1 and CDR2 sequences are MNHNS and SASEGT. The CDR3 has 15 residues. In DNA form, the CDR3 reads TGTGCCAGCAGTGAAAAGACAGGGGAGTGGAATGAGCAGTTCTTC. It is translated as CASSEKTGEWNEQFF.

This rearrangement joins TRBV4-3 to TRBJ2-1; 7 positions agree with TRBD1. The germline gives CDR1 LGHNA, CDR2 YSLEER. CDR3 length equals 14 residues. Trimming took 5 bases from V and 8 from J; bases not matched to a gene: 9. CDR3 amino acids: CASSKRGTAYEQFF. CDR3 in DNA: TGCGCCAGCAGCAAAAGAGGGACAGCCTATGAGCAGTTCTTC.

This clone was observed once. The rearrangement uses TRBV30 and TRBJ1-5, with no clear D. This CDR3 has 13 amino acids. Trimming stripped 3 bases from V and 0 bases from J, with 6 bases between. The germline V gene encodes CDR1 GTSNPN and CDR2 SVGIG (reference sequence). DNA for the CDR3: TGTGCCTGGAGGCCTCCTAGCAATCAGCCCCAGCATTTT. Residues: CAWRPPSNQPQHF.

This chain joins TRBV7-2 and TRBJ2-2; TRBD2 agrees at 13 bases. V dropped 4 bases and J dropped 4; count of bases not matched to a gene: 6. CDR1 and CDR2 (germline): SGHTA, FQGNSA. The CDR3 covers 17 residues. The CDR3 bases are TGTGCCAGCAGCTACGAACTAGCGGGAGGGCCCACCGGGGAGCTGTTTTTT. Protein product: CASSYELAGGPTGELFF.

V gene TRBV19 combines with J gene TRBJ2-1; D might be TRBD2 (6 bases). This CDR3 region has 14 residues. CDR1 and CDR2 (germline): LNHDA, SQIVND (reference sequence). V lost 7 bases and J 0 bases, leaving 10 bases between the germline ends. The CDR3 bases are TGTGCCAGTAATATCGGGAGCTCCTACAATGAGCAGTTCTTC. It is translated as CASNIGSSYNEQFF.

This rearrangement joins TRBV10-3 to TRBJ2-5; 9 nucleotides match TRBD2. This CDR3 has 14 amino acids. Unmatched junction bases numbered 9, after V lost 10 bases and J lost 3 bases. Germline V gives CDR1 ENHRY, CDR2 SYGVKD. For the CDR3, the DNA is TGTGCCACCACTGGCGGGAGGGCCAAAGAGACCCAGTACTTC. Translation gives CATTGGRAKETQYF.

The chain is built from TRBV3-1 (or the pseudogene TRBV3-2) and TRBJ2-3; D may be TRBD2 (6 bases). Germline V CDR1 and CDR2: LGHDT, YNNKEL (reference sequence). V lost 2 bases to trimming and J lost 8 bases, with 14 bases between them. This CDR3 contains 14 residues. CDR3 loop: CASSQSETGGTQYF. CDR3 in DNA: TGTGCCAGCAGCCAATCTGAGACCGGGGGTACGCAGTATTTT.

This chain connects TRBV6-2 or TRBV6-3 to TRBJ1-5, with D perhaps TRBD1 (5 bases). V was pared by 6 bases and J by 5 bases, with 11 bases between. This CDR3 region has 13 residues. Germline V gene sequence: CDR1 MNHEY, CDR2 SVGEGT. CDR3 region: CASSNGGDQPQHF. The CDR3 nucleotides are TGTGCCAGCAGCAACGGGGGGGATCAGCCCCAGCATTTT.

The chain is built from TRBV7-9 and TRBJ2-7; D gene uncertain. Per the germline V gene, CDR1 is SEHNR and CDR2 is FQNEAQ (reference sequence). Trimming took 4 bases from V and 2 from J, leaving 9 bases between them. The CDR3 runs to 13 residues. The CDR3 sequence: CASSSTATYEQYF. CDR3 in DNA: TGTGCCAGCAGCTCAACAGCTACCTACGAGCAGTACTTC.

This chain uses TRBV29-1 with TRBJ1-1, with unresolved D. V lost 4 bases and J lost 6, with 15 bases in between. Germline CDR1 SQVTM, CDR2 ANQGSEA. There are 13 residues in the CDR3. The CDR3 sequence: CSVAGRNWPEAFF. The CDR3 bases are TGCAGCGTTGCTGGACGGAATTGGCCTGAAGCTTTCTTT.

Regarding this clone: Other DNA sequences of this sample code for an identical CDR3. This chain links TRBV5-1 with TRBJ2-5, with TRBD1 identical over 9 bases. The CDR3 totals 13 residues. V was pared by 4 bases and J by 4 bases, with 2 bases of the junction left unmatched. Germline loops: CDR1 SGHRS, CDR2 YFSETQ. The CDR3 sequence is CASSPDRGETQYF. In DNA, the CDR3 is TGCGCCAGCAGCCCGGACAGGGGAGAGACCCAGTACTTC.

The V call is TRBV5-1, the J call TRBJ2-3; 7 nucleotides match TRBD2. Trimming removed 5 bases from V and 0 bases from J; junction bases left unmatched: 3. Germline V gene data show CDR1 as SGHRS and CDR2 as YFSETQ. The CDR3 is 14 amino acids. The CDR3 region has the DNA TGCGCCAGCAGGCCTAGCGGAAGCACAGATACGCAGTATTTT. Its translation is CASRPSGSTDTQYF.

This clone was seen a few times. The rearrangement links TRBV9 to TRBJ2-1; 12 bases line up with TRBD2. The germline gives CDR1 SGDLS, CDR2 YYNGEE. The CDR3 extends over 13 amino acids. V was pared by 3 bases and J by 13 bases, with 5 bases of the junction left unmatched. DNA for the CDR3: TGTGCCAGCAGCGACCGACTAGCGGGAGACCAGTTCTTC. Encoded protein: CASSDRLAGDQFF.

CDR3 protein: CATSRDSKSPLHF. The DNA of the CDR3 is TGTGCCACCAGCAGAGATTCGAAATCACCCCTCCACTTT. J is TRBJ1-6 and V is TRBV15; D remains unclear. The germline V gene has CDR1 LNHNV and CDR2 YYDKDF (reference sequence). CDR3 length: 13 amino acids. The V gene lost 0 bases and the J gene lost 10 bases, with 7 bases spanning the gap.

V is TRBV18 and J is TRBJ2-7; 9 nucleotides align to TRBD1. Germline assignment: CDR1 KGHSH and CDR2 LQKENI. This CDR3 comprises 14 residues. With V trimmed by 2 bases and J by 3 bases, 2 bases remained unmatched. The CDR3 sequence: CASSPMGQGYEQYF. The DNA for the CDR3 is TGTGCCAGCTCACCAATGGGACAGGGCTACGAGCAGTACTTC.

The chain carries TRBV6-5 and TRBJ1-2; D possibly corresponds to TRBD1 (5 bases). V was pared by 6 bases and J by 3 bases, with 17 bases between. Germline V CDR1 and CDR2: MNHEY, SVGAGI. The CDR3 length is 15 residues. The CDR3 DNA sequence: TGTGCCAGCAGCTCACCACGGGGCAGGGACTATGGCTACACCTTC. Protein: CASSSPRGRDYGYTF.

V usage is TRBV29-1 and J usage is TRBJ1-2, with D unclear. The CDR3 consists of 12 residues. V was cut by 2 bases and J by 0 bases, with 4 bases left in between. Germline assignment: CDR1 SQVTM and CDR2 ANQGSEA. CDR3 DNA: TGCAGCGTTGAATGGGCTAACTATGGCTACACCTTC. The encoded protein is CSVEWANYGYTF.

This sequence joins TRBV29-1 and TRBJ1-3; D gene uncertain. This CDR3 is built from 11 residues. Germline V gene sequence: CDR1 SQVTM, CDR2 ANQGSEA. V was cut by 7 bases and J by 0 bases, with 4 bases left in between. The CDR3 sequence is CSGHSGNTIYF. In nucleotides, the CDR3 is TGCAGCGGTCACTCTGGAAACACCATATATTTT.